One sample yielded the 8 T cell receptor beta chains listed below, sequenced in a study of cytomegalovirus exposure and HLA in healthy donors (TCRdb year 2017). The library was made by the immunoSEQ multiplex PCR assay. A mixture of 60 forward primers for TCR Vbeta segments and 13 reverse primers for TCR Jbeta segments was used in the multiplex PCR. Sourced from immuneACCESS, this table was stored by TCRdb with only in-frame sequences that have V and J called. A share of the clones is absent; for the studies checked, an unresolved V gene accounts for under half, and the remainder has no known explanation. The sample yields under 200,000 clones; roughly four fifths were counted once. 2% to 2.5% of the sample comes from the top ten. The sample comprised PBMCs. Receptors originate from a woman younger than 45 in good health and CMV-seropositive.

The J gene is TRBJ2-7, the V gene TRBV19, with 7 bases aligning to TRBD2. The V and J ends lost 3 bases and 4 bases, in that order; junction bases with no gene match: 9. CDR1 and CDR2 from the germline V gene are LNHDA and SQIVND (reference sequence). The CDR3 extends over 15 amino acids. DNA of the CDR3: TGTGCCAGTAGTATGACTGGACTAGACGGTTACGAGCAGTACTTC. Protein product: CASSMTGLDGYEQYF.

CDR3 loop: CASSFTGNTEAFF. CDR3 in DNA: TGTGCCAGCAGCTTTACAGGGAACACTGAAGCTTTCTTT. The chain recombines TRBV7-8 with TRBJ1-1; tentative D call: TRBD1 (5 bases). The CDR3 is made up of 13 amino acids. The V and J ends lost 3 bases and 1 base respectively, with 6 bases between them. Germline V gene lookup returns CDR1 SGHVS and CDR2 FQNEAQ.

This chain links TRBV19 with TRBJ1-4; 9 bases fit TRBD1. Germline V gene data show CDR1 as LNHDA and CDR2 as SQIVND (reference sequence). The CDR3 totals 16 residues. The V segment lost 2 bases and the J segment 8 bases; nucleotides outside the gene matches: 9. The DNA for the CDR3 is TGTGCCAGTAGTATAACAGGGGGCGCGCCGTGGGAAAAACTGTTTTTT. It is translated as CASSITGGAPWEKLFF.

This clone came up once. This sequence joins TRBV5-1 and TRBJ1-2; 8 bases are shared with TRBD1. This CDR3 is built from 15 residues. The germline V gene encodes CDR1 SGHRS and CDR2 YFSETQ. V dropped 3 bases and J dropped 7; count of bases not matched to a gene: 11. CDR3 region: CASSSTTPGQGGYTF. The CDR3 coding sequence is TGCGCCAGCAGCTCCACCACCCCAGGACAGGGTGGCTACACCTTC.

The rearrangement uses TRBV4-3 and TRBJ2-3, with D possibly TRBD2 on 5 matching bases. The CDR3 length is 16 residues. The V end was cut by 1 base, the J end by 6 bases, with 17 bases between. Germline loops: CDR1 LGHNA, CDR2 YSLEER. The CDR3 spells CASSQGSGPLPDTQYF. For the CDR3, the DNA is TGCGCCAGCAGCCAAGGGAGCGGACCGCTCCCGGATACGCAGTATTTT.

The count of this clone is one. The V gene is TRBV6-1, the J gene TRBJ2-7; D not certain. The CDR3 is 10 residues long. Germline V gene lookup returns CDR1 MNHNS and CDR2 SASEGT. V lost 10 bases, J lost 6 bases, and 10 bases lay in between. The CDR3 DNA sequence: TGTGCCAACCTATGGTCCGAGCAGTACTTC. The encoded protein is CANLWSEQYF.

The genes are TRBV7-7 and TRBJ2-7, with TRBD1 matching over 9 bases. Looked up from germline, CDR1 is SSHAT and CDR2 is FNYEAQ (reference sequence). The V gene end was trimmed by 3 bases and the J gene end by 6 bases; junction bases not matched to a gene: 6. The CDR3 runs to 14 residues. In nucleotides, the CDR3 is TGTGCCAGCAGCTTGGGACAGGGAACCCTCGAGCAGTACTTC. Its protein product is CASSLGQGTLEQYF.

The chain carries TRBV4-1 and TRBJ1-4, with TRBD1 matching over 9 bases. The junction had 10 bases not matched to a gene; V was cut back by 4 bases and J by 7 bases. This CDR3 has 16 residues. Per germline, CDR1 MGHRA and CDR2 YSYEKL. The CDR3 nucleotides are TGCGCCAGCAGCCCTACCCAGGACAGGGGCGGTGAAAAACTGTTTTTT. Translating gives CASSPTQDRGGEKLFF.